These 13 T cell receptor beta chains were all obtained from the same sample, sequenced in a study of post-analysis software for immune sequencing data. Study-level findings and limits: TRBV segments more frequent in patients than in controls numbered several and included TRBV5-6, TRBV5-1 and TRBV20-1.

Prepared libraries of TCR beta cDNA carried unique molecular identifiers. Each CDR3 protein is one row after TCRdb ran MiXCR on the PCR reads. The table records more than 450,000 distinct CDR3 sequences, around 47% of them present only once. Their target antigens are unknown. Sequenced input: blood. The receptors originated from a girl aged 5 to 17 with multiple sclerosis.

The V call is TRBV4-2, the J call TRBJ1-2; TRBD1 aligns across 7 bases. This CDR3 has 15 amino acids. Per germline, CDR1 LGHNA and CDR2 YNFKEQ. Trimming removed 0 bases from V and 7 bases from J; junction bases left unmatched: 8. This CDR3 is CASSQDRETGFGYTF. The CDR3 DNA follows: TGTGCCAGCAGCCAAGATCGGGAGACAGGGTTTGGCTACACCTTC.

This sequence joins TRBV4-1 and TRBJ2-7; D uncertain. V was cut by 2 bases and J by 0 bases, with 5 bases left in between. The CDR3 covers 13 residues. Germline CDR1 is MGHRA and CDR2 is YSYEKL. CDR3 in amino acids: CASSQQYSYEQYF. Written as DNA, the CDR3 is TGCGCCAGCAGCCAACAGTACTCCTACGAGCAGTACTTC.

CDR3 DNA: TGCAGTGCAACGCTACTGGGACTAGCGGGGGGAGAGACCCAGTACTTC. This translates into CSATLLGLAGGETQYF. The chain is built from TRBV20-1 and TRBJ2-5; 15 bases line up with TRBD2. The CDR3 covers 16 residues. Germline V gives CDR1 DFQATT, CDR2 SNEGSKA (reference sequence). The trim removed 6 bases at V and 4 bases at J, leaving 9 bases unmatched.

This clonotype occurred a few times. V is TRBV20-1 and J is TRBJ2-5, with D possibly being TRBD2 (6 bases). The CDR3 runs 11 residues. Germline loops: CDR1 DFQATT, CDR2 SNEGSKA (reference sequence). V lost 2 bases, J lost 5 bases, and 6 bases lay in between. CDR3 nucleotide sequence: TGCAGTGCTAGAAGCGGGGAGACCCAGTACTTC. Its translation is CSARSGETQYF.

This sequence joins TRBV5-1 and TRBJ2-1, with TRBD2 identical over 11 bases. After removal of 0 bases from V and 9 bases from J, the junction contained 8 bases not matched to a gene. From germline, CDR1 is SGHRS and CDR2 YFSETQ. The CDR3 totals 16 residues. This chain's CDR3 is CASSLGALAGGSEQFF. CDR3 DNA: TGCGCCAGCAGCTTGGGTGCGCTAGCGGGAGGCAGTGAGCAGTTCTTC.

This chain links TRBV7-8 with TRBJ2-2; no reliable D call. The CDR3 covers 15 residues. Trimming stripped 4 bases from V and 1 base from J, with 10 bases between. CDR1 SGHVS and CDR2 FQNEAQ come from the germline V gene. CDR3 bases: TGTGCCAGCAGCTCCACAGTGAGGAACACCGGGGAGCTGTTTTTT. This translates into CASSSTVRNTGELFF. The whole variable domain, remainder taken from reference TRBV7-8 and TRBJ2-2, is GAGVSQSPRYKVAKRGQDVALRCDPISGHVSLFWYQQALGQGPEFLTYFQNEAQLDKSGLPSDRFFAERPEGSVSTLKIQRTQQEDSAVYLCASSSTVRNTGELFFGEGSRLTVL.

V is TRBV5-1 and J is TRBJ2-4, with 9 bases that match TRBD1. The DNA end favors TRBJ2-7, so the J call may be wrong. Germline V gives CDR1 SGHRS, CDR2 YFSETQ. The CDR3 contains 15 residues. The DNA for the CDR3 is TGCGCCAGCAGCTTGGCCGGGACAGGGTTCAACGAGCAGTACTTC. Protein product: CASSLAGTGFNEQYF.

The chain couples TRBV7-9 to TRBJ1-2; 8 bases match TRBD1. Germline trimming cut 5 bases from V and 8 bases from J; bases unmatched to any gene: 7. The CDR3 covers 13 residues. Germline V lookup: CDR1 SEHNR, CDR2 FQNEAQ (reference sequence). CDR3 residues: CASSARDRKGYTF. The CDR3 DNA reads as TGTGCCAGCAGCGCCCGGGACAGGAAAGGCTACACCTTC.

This clonotype was detected a few times. The chain couples TRBV25-1 to TRBJ2-7, with 8 positions matching TRBD1. The CDR3 has 14 amino acids. The V gene's germline CDR1 is MGHDK and CDR2 SYGVNS. J was trimmed by 5 bases and V by 0 bases; bases with no gene match: 3. CDR3 in amino acids: CASSEYSGGNEQYF. The CDR3 DNA follows: TGTGCCAGCAGTGAATACTCAGGGGGCAACGAGCAGTACTTC.

Comments on this clonotype: One end of the junction does not line up with germline, which may come from a read error. The genes are TRBV4-2 and TRBJ2-7, with 7 bases lining up with TRBD2. The CDR3 has 14 residues. CDR1 is LGHNA and CDR2 is YNFKEQ in the germline V gene. The DNA of the CDR3 is TGTGCCAGCAACCAATCTAGCGGATCCTACGAGCAGTACTTC. Translation: CASNQSSGSYEQYF.

In its sample, this clonotype was seen a few times. This sequence joins TRBV20-1 and TRBJ2-6; no firm D call. V lost 3 bases, J lost 0 bases, and 21 bases lay in between. This CDR3 has 19 amino acids. CDR1 is DFQATT, CDR2 SNEGSKA, per germline (reference sequence). The CDR3 loop is CSARPKSAGSISGANVLTF. The CDR3, as DNA: TGCAGTGCTAGGCCGAAGTCGGCTGGATCTATCTCTGGGGCCAACGTCCTGACTTTC.

Regarding this clonotype: The junction differs from germline at one of its ends, possibly a read error. This chain connects TRBV7-3 to TRBJ2-1, with TRBD2 as a possible D gene (6 bases). Per germline, CDR1 SGHTA and CDR2 FQGTGA. CDR3 length: 16 amino acids. Written as DNA, the CDR3 is TGTACCAGCAGCTTAAGTCCTCCGGGGGTGTACAATGAGCAGTTCTTC. It translates to CTSSLSPPGVYNEQFF.

This clonotype was detected only once. The rearrangement joins TRBV6-6 to TRBJ2-1; 8 nucleotides align to TRBD2. Germline V gives CDR1 MNHNY, CDR2 SVGAGI (reference sequence). The CDR3 totals 14 residues. After removal of 1 base from V and 7 bases from J, the junction contained 3 bases not matched to a gene. This chain's CDR3 is CASSYLREANEQFF. CDR3 sequence (DNA): TGTGCCAGCAGTTACTTGCGGGAGGCAAATGAGCAGTTCTTC.